This is a list of T cell receptor beta chains from one sample in a study of blood T cell repertoires in COVID-19. Clones were read by immunoSEQ multiplex PCR, and TCRdb kept only the in-frame ones, dropping some. Among 35,000 to 50,000 clones listed, approximately 80% were seen once. Sequencing input: peripheral blood. These receptors originate from a man in his fifties with active or convalescent COVID-19. Both conserved end residues are part of each CDR3. The order of the fields is clone size, V gene, D gene, J gene, CDR3 DNA, CDR3 protein. D genes are given only for firm matches. Clone size is given for some rows only: seen once, a few or many times, or a class if the clone is expanded.

clone_size: .
v_call: TRBV6-5
d_call: .
j_call: TRBJ1-1
cdr3_nt: TGTGCCAGCAGGGGGGAGGGGATGAACACTGAAGCTTTCTTT
cdr3_aa: CASRGEGMNTEAFF

clone_size: few
v_call: TRBV14
d_call: .
j_call: TRBJ2-7
cdr3_nt: TGTGCCAGCAGCCAAGTACAGAGGGCCTACGAGCAGTACTTC
cdr3_aa: CASSQVQRAYEQYF

clone_size: .
v_call: TRBV24-1
d_call: TRBD1
j_call: TRBJ1-2
cdr3_nt: TGTGCCACCAGTACAGGGGGCAGTGGCTACACCTTC
cdr3_aa: CATSTGGSGYTF

clone_size: .
v_call: TRBV2
d_call: .
j_call: TRBJ1-2
cdr3_nt: TGTGCCAGCAGTGATATTGGCTACACCTTC
cdr3_aa: CASSDIGYTF

clone_size: .
v_call: TRBV19
d_call: TRBD1
j_call: TRBJ1-1
cdr3_nt: TGTGCCAGTAGTATAGATCTGAACAGGGGGACGAGAGAAGCTTTCTTT
cdr3_aa: CASSIDLNRGTREAFF

clone_size: .
v_call: TRBV28
d_call: TRBD2
j_call: TRBJ2-3
cdr3_nt: TGTGCCAGCAGTTCGGGGGGTCCCGTGGATACGCAGTATTTT
cdr3_aa: CASSSGGPVDTQYF

clone_size: .
v_call: TRBV3-1/TRBV3-2
d_call: .
j_call: TRBJ1-5
cdr3_nt: TGTGCCAGCAGCCAAGATAGAGGGAAGGGTCAGCCCCAGCATTTT
cdr3_aa: CASSQDRGKGQPQHF

clone_size: once
v_call: TRBV10-1
d_call: TRBD2
j_call: TRBJ2-1
cdr3_nt: TGCGCCAGCAGCGAGCGGGGGGCTTCCTACAATGAGCAGTTCTTC
cdr3_aa: CASSERGASYNEQFF

clone_size: few
v_call: TRBV6-5
d_call: .
j_call: TRBJ1-1
cdr3_nt: TGTGCCAGCAGTTTCCAGGGTTTGGCTTTCTTT
cdr3_aa: CASSFQGLAFF

clone_size: once
v_call: TRBV9
d_call: .
j_call: TRBJ1-4
cdr3_nt: TGTGCCAGCAGCAGAAGCTCAACTAATGAAAAACTGTTTTTT
cdr3_aa: CASSRSSTNEKLFF

clone_size: .
v_call: TRBV13
d_call: .
j_call: TRBJ1-5
cdr3_nt: TGTGCCAGCAGCTTAGGCCGGGGGGATCGCAATCAGCCCCAGCATTTT
cdr3_aa: CASSLGRGDRNQPQHF

clone_size: .
v_call: TRBV11-2
d_call: TRBD1
j_call: TRBJ1-1
cdr3_nt: TGTGCCAGCAGTCCCGACAGGGACACTGAAGCTTTCTTT
cdr3_aa: CASSPDRDTEAFF

clone_size: .
v_call: TRBV7-8
d_call: .
j_call: TRBJ2-2
cdr3_nt: TGTGCCAGCAGCCCCGGGGTAGCGGACACCGGGGAGCTGTTTTTT
cdr3_aa: CASSPGVADTGELFF

clone_size: .
v_call: TRBV3-1/TRBV3-2
d_call: .
j_call: TRBJ2-7
cdr3_nt: TGTGCCAGCAGCCAAGCCAGGGGGGCCTACGAGCAGTACTTC
cdr3_aa: CASSQARGAYEQYF

clone_size: .
v_call: TRBV6-5
d_call: .
j_call: TRBJ1-4
cdr3_nt: TGTGCCAGCAGCCCCAGCGGGGGTGAAAAACTGTTTTTT
cdr3_aa: CASSPSGGEKLFF

clone_size: .
v_call: TRBV7-3
d_call: .
j_call: TRBJ2-5
cdr3_nt: TGTGCCAGCAGCTCCCAACCCTTGGAGGCCCAGTACTTC
cdr3_aa: CASSSQPLEAQYF

clone_size: .
v_call: TRBV2
d_call: .
j_call: TRBJ1-5
cdr3_nt: TGTGCCAGCAGTAGTGGCAGGGAGGGACAGCCCCAGCATTTT
cdr3_aa: CASSSGREGQPQHF

clone_size: .
v_call: TRBV30
d_call: TRBD1
j_call: TRBJ2-3
cdr3_nt: TGTGCCTGGAGTGTGGGGACAGGTGCTAGCACAGATACGCAGTATTTT
cdr3_aa: CAWSVGTGASTDTQYF

clone_size: .
v_call: TRBV4-2
d_call: .
j_call: TRBJ2-7
cdr3_nt: TGTGCCAGCAGCAAATCCTTTTCCGGGGAGCAGTACTTC
cdr3_aa: CASSKSFSGEQYF

clone_size: .
v_call: TRBV29-1
d_call: TRBD2
j_call: TRBJ2-5
cdr3_nt: TGCAGCGGGACTAGCGGGGGGGCCCGGAGCCAGTACTTC
cdr3_aa: CSGTSGGARSQYF

clone_size: .
v_call: TRBV2
d_call: .
j_call: TRBJ2-7
cdr3_nt: TGTGCCAGCAGTGAAGACAGGGCAGAGGACGAGCAGTACTTC
cdr3_aa: CASSEDRAEDEQYF

clone_size: .
v_call: TRBV2
d_call: .
j_call: TRBJ1-1
cdr3_nt: TGTGCCAGCATCCAGGAGGGGAGGACTGAAGCTTTCTTT
cdr3_aa: CASIQEGRTEAFF

clone_size: .
v_call: TRBV7-9
d_call: .
j_call: TRBJ1-1
cdr3_nt: TGTGCCAGCAGCCTAGTACTGATGAACACTGAAGCTTTCTTT
cdr3_aa: CASSLVLMNTEAFF

clone_size: .
v_call: TRBV6-2/TRBV6-3
d_call: .
j_call: TRBJ2-1
cdr3_nt: TGTGCCAGCAGCACCGGGACTCTAAACTACAATGAGCAGTTCTTC
cdr3_aa: CASSTGTLNYNEQFF

clone_size: .
v_call: TRBV5-6
d_call: .
j_call: TRBJ1-1
cdr3_nt: TGTGCCAGCAGCCGACAGGCCTCCGCTGAAGCTTTCTTT
cdr3_aa: CASSRQASAEAFF

clone_size: .
v_call: TRBV25-1
d_call: .
j_call: TRBJ1-4
cdr3_nt: TGTGCCAGCAGTGAATTGGGGGCAGCTAATGAAAAACTGTTTTTT
cdr3_aa: CASSELGAANEKLFF

clone_size: .
v_call: TRBV6-1
d_call: TRBD1
j_call: TRBJ1-4
cdr3_nt: TGTGCCAGCAGTGAAGCCCCGGGACAGAATGAAAAACTGTTTTTT
cdr3_aa: CASSEAPGQNEKLFF

clone_size: .
v_call: TRBV5-1
d_call: .
j_call: TRBJ2-7
cdr3_nt: TGCGCCAGCAGCTTGGCGACAGCATTTGCAGGCGAGCAGTACTTC
cdr3_aa: CASSLATAFAGEQYF

clone_size: few
v_call: TRBV7-2
d_call: TRBD2
j_call: TRBJ2-3
cdr3_nt: TGTGCCAGCAGCTTGCCCCCCCGGACTAGCGGGCTTACAGATACGCAGTATTTT
cdr3_aa: CASSLPPRTSGLTDTQYF

clone_size: .
v_call: TRBV5-1
d_call: TRBD1
j_call: TRBJ1-2
cdr3_nt: TGCGCCAGCAGCCCAGGGACAGGGATTAACTATGGCTACACCTTC
cdr3_aa: CASSPGTGINYGYTF

clone_size: .
v_call: TRBV2
d_call: .
j_call: TRBJ2-5
cdr3_nt: TGTGCCAGCAGGGACAATCAAGAGACCCAGTACTTC
cdr3_aa: CASRDNQETQYF

clone_size: .
v_call: TRBV27
d_call: TRBD1
j_call: TRBJ2-1
cdr3_nt: TGTGCCAGCAGTTTATCGGGGGACAGGTCTTACAATGAGCAGTTCTTC
cdr3_aa: CASSLSGDRSYNEQFF

clone_size: .
v_call: TRBV2
d_call: .
j_call: TRBJ2-3
cdr3_nt: TGTGCCAGCGTGGGCGGGGGCACAGATACGCAGTATTTT
cdr3_aa: CASVGGGTDTQYF

clone_size: .
v_call: TRBV6-1
d_call: TRBD1
j_call: TRBJ1-5
cdr3_nt: TGTGCCAGCAGTGAGCTGGGACAGCTCTATAGCAATCAGCCCCAGCATTTT
cdr3_aa: CASSELGQLYSNQPQHF

clone_size: .
v_call: TRBV18
d_call: .
j_call: TRBJ2-2
cdr3_nt: TGTGCCAGCTCACCTCGCGCCCGAGGGCAGCCGAACACCGGGGAGCTGTTTTTT
cdr3_aa: CASSPRARGQPNTGELFF

clone_size: .
v_call: TRBV11-2
d_call: .
j_call: TRBJ1-2
cdr3_nt: TGTGCCAGCAGCTTAAGAAACGTAGGAGACTATGGCTACACCTTC
cdr3_aa: CASSLRNVGDYGYTF

clone_size: .
v_call: TRBV9
d_call: .
j_call: TRBJ2-3
cdr3_nt: TGTGCCAGCAGCGTAGCGGCAGGGGCGGCAGATACGCAGTATTTT
cdr3_aa: CASSVAAGAADTQYF

clone_size: once
v_call: TRBV19
d_call: .
j_call: TRBJ1-1
cdr3_nt: TGTGCCAGTAGTGACCTACAGACTGAAGCTTTCTTT
cdr3_aa: CASSDLQTEAFF

clone_size: .
v_call: TRBV7-7
d_call: TRBD2
j_call: TRBJ2-1
cdr3_nt: TGTGCCAGCAGCCGACTAGCGGGGGGACTTAGCTCCTACAATGAGCAGTTCTTC
cdr3_aa: CASSRLAGGLSSYNEQFF

clone_size: few
v_call: TRBV19
d_call: .
j_call: TRBJ1-1
cdr3_nt: TGTGCCAGTAGTCAGTTAGGGGGAGCTTTCTTT
cdr3_aa: CASSQLGGAFF

clone_size: .
v_call: TRBV6-5
d_call: TRBD1
j_call: TRBJ2-7
cdr3_nt: TGTGCCAACAGGGGACAGGGGGCCTCCTACGAGCAGTACTTC
cdr3_aa: CANRGQGASYEQYF

clone_size: once
v_call: TRBV10-1
d_call: .
j_call: TRBJ2-6
cdr3_nt: TGCGCCAGCAGTGAGTCGAGCGCGGGGGCCAACGTCCTGACTTTC
cdr3_aa: CASSESSAGANVLTF

clone_size: once
v_call: TRBV18
d_call: TRBD1
j_call: TRBJ1-1
cdr3_nt: TGTGCCAGCTCACCAAGGACAGGGGGAGGGACTGAAGCTTTCTTT
cdr3_aa: CASSPRTGGGTEAFF

clone_size: .
v_call: TRBV5-1
d_call: .
j_call: TRBJ2-6
cdr3_nt: TGCGCCAGCACCATACAGGGCTCTGGGGCCAACGTCCTGACTTTC
cdr3_aa: CASTIQGSGANVLTF

clone_size: .
v_call: TRBV5-6
d_call: TRBD1
j_call: TRBJ1-4
cdr3_nt: TGTGCCAGCAGCTCGCAGGGGGCGCTTTTGGAAAAACTGTTTTTT
cdr3_aa: CASSSQGALLEKLFF

clone_size: .
v_call: TRBV5-6
d_call: .
j_call: TRBJ2-1
cdr3_nt: TGTGCCAGCAGCTTCAATTACAGGGCAGACAATGAGCAGTTCTTC
cdr3_aa: CASSFNYRADNEQFF

clone_size: .
v_call: TRBV2
d_call: .
j_call: TRBJ2-1
cdr3_nt: TGTGCCAGCAGTGTGAGTGGGGGGGCCTGGTTCTTC
cdr3_aa: CASSVSGGAWFF

clone_size: .
v_call: TRBV27
d_call: .
j_call: TRBJ1-2
cdr3_nt: TGTGCCAGCAGTTTATCGGGGGGTTTGGGGCTACGATATGGCTACACCTTC
cdr3_aa: CASSLSGGLGLRYGYTF

clone_size: .
v_call: TRBV9
d_call: .
j_call: TRBJ1-6
cdr3_nt: TGTGCCAGCAGCGTAGGGGCAGATAATTCACCCCTCCACTTT
cdr3_aa: CASSVGADNSPLHF

clone_size: .
v_call: TRBV30
d_call: .
j_call: TRBJ2-2
cdr3_nt: TGTGCCTGGAGTGTAATAGGGGGTACCGGGGAGCTGTTTTTT
cdr3_aa: CAWSVIGGTGELFF

clone_size: once
v_call: TRBV5-4
d_call: TRBD1
j_call: TRBJ1-3
cdr3_nt: TGTGCCAGCAGCCCACGGACAGGGGACTCTGGAAACACCATATATTTT
cdr3_aa: CASSPRTGDSGNTIYF